These 10 T cell receptor beta chains originate from one sample sequenced in a study of identical twins. TCRdb recomputed calls from the 5' RACE reads with MiXCR, one row per CDR3 protein. The sample consists of around 490,000 distinct CDR3 sequences, more than 20% of them appearing once. This sample also belongs to another study, concerning yellow fever vaccine responses in identical twins.

Sequencing was carried out using CD4+ T cells sorted from blood. These receptors were collected from a woman aged 18-35 years in good health.

The chain combines TRBV12-3 or TRBV12-4 with TRBJ2-7; TRBD1 aligns across 8 bases. Germline trimming cut 4 bases from V and 4 bases from J; bases unmatched to any gene: 6. This CDR3 has 14 residues. CDR3 bases: TGTGCCAGCAGTTATACAGGGGGAGAGTACGAGCAGTACTTC. Its protein product is CASSYTGGEYEQYF.

This clonotype has just a few counts. The chain employs TRBV12-3 or TRBV12-4 and TRBJ2-2; D gene uncertain. Trimming took off 1 base at V and 7 bases at J, with 7 bases between the two ends. The CDR3 has 13 residues. CDR3 loop: CASSLGAGGELFF. The CDR3 nucleotides read TGTGCCAGCAGTTTAGGTGCAGGCGGGGAGCTGTTTTTT.

This clonotype was found a few times. CDR3 in amino acids: CAISESGETIETQYF. CDR3 nucleotide sequence: TGTGCCATCAGTGAGTCCGGAGAGACTATAGAGACCCAGTACTTC. The chain employs TRBV10-3 and TRBJ2-5, with D maybe TRBD2 (5 bases). CDR1 is ENHRY, CDR2 SYGVKD, per germline. Trimming cost V 0 bases and J 4 bases, with 12 bases left between them. CDR3 size: 15 residues.

The rearrangement uses TRBV12-3 or TRBV12-4 and TRBJ1-2; D is perhaps TRBD1 (5 bases). The CDR3 is 15 residues long. V dropped 5 bases and J dropped 2 bases, with 15 bases sitting between them. The CDR3 nucleotides read TGTGCCAGCAGTCCCCGTGGGGCCGAGAACTATGGCTACACCTTC. It specifies CASSPRGAENYGYTF.

This clonotype has just a few counts. This chain joins TRBV20-1 and TRBJ2-3; 9 positions agree with TRBD1. This CDR3 has 14 residues. V gave up 4 bases and J gave up 0 bases; unmatched junction bases: 2. Germline loops: CDR1 DFQATT, CDR2 SNEGSKA (reference sequence). For the CDR3, the DNA is TGCAGTGCTAAGACAGGGGGAAGCACAGATACGCAGTATTTT. Amino acid sequence: CSAKTGGSTDTQYF.

The V call is TRBV7-7, the J call TRBJ2-1; D unresolved. This CDR3 contains 13 residues. V lost 3 bases, J lost 7 bases, and 10 bases lay in between. From germline, CDR1 is SSHAT and CDR2 FNYEAQ (reference sequence). This CDR3 is CASSFQESNEQFF. As DNA, the CDR3 is TGTGCCAGCAGCTTCCAGGAAAGTAATGAGCAGTTCTTC.

This clonotype has more than one count but fewer than ten. The chain carries TRBV29-1 and TRBJ2-1; TRBD2 matches at 9 bases. Germline V gene data show CDR1 as SQVTM and CDR2 as ANQGSEA. The CDR3 has 16 residues. V lost 2 bases and J lost 6; bases outside the gene matches: 11. CDR3 protein: CSVEMVAGAGANEQFF. CDR3 in DNA: TGCAGCGTTGAAATGGTAGCGGGAGCGGGGGCCAATGAGCAGTTCTTC.

The chain recombines TRBV27 with TRBJ2-3; 9 bases match TRBD1. With 7 bases clipped from V and 6 bases from J, the junction kept 11 bases outside the gene matches. The CDR3 has 15 amino acids. Germline values: CDR1 MNHEY, CDR2 SMNVEV (reference sequence). The CDR3 region is CASKQQGAIWDTQYF. In nucleotides, the CDR3 is TGTGCCAGCAAGCAACAGGGGGCGATCTGGGATACGCAGTATTTT.

There are a few counts of this clonotype. This chain links TRBV9 with TRBJ2-6; D is perhaps TRBD2 (5 bases). From germline, CDR1 is SGDLS and CDR2 YYNGEE. The length of the CDR3 is 17 residues. V was pared by 0 bases and J by 0 bases, with 10 bases between. CDR3 loop: CASSVATGSSGANVLTF. The CDR3 region has the DNA TGTGCCAGCAGCGTAGCTACTGGGAGCTCTGGGGCCAACGTCCTGACTTTC.

The genes are TRBV9 and TRBJ2-1, with D possibly TRBD2 on 5 matching bases. This CDR3 is 15 amino acids long. CDR1 and CDR2 from the germline V gene are SGDLS and YYNGEE. Trimming removed 1 base at V and 3 bases at J, with 11 bases between. The CDR3 nucleotides are TGTGCCAGCAGCGTATTAAACGGGAACTACAATGAGCAGTTCTTC. It specifies CASSVLNGNYNEQFF.